This TCR beta chain was identified in a study of T cell repertoires in cytomegalovirus infection. As for the study in general: Signatures in public TCR beta sequences pointed to both CMV infection and matching HLA type.

TCRdb fed the reads into MiXCR, producing one record per CDR3 protein. The table lists fewer than 300,000 distinct CDR3 sequences, 20% to 30% of them singletons. The clonotype originates from a human donor in good health (CMV status not recorded). Some clones in this sample may be carry-over from other donors' samples. The material sequenced was PBMCs.

The CDR3 here is CASSLGVAEQFF. The DNA of the CDR3 is TGTGCCAGCAGCTTAGGCGTGGCTGAGCAGTTCTTC. The rearrangement joins TRBV11-2 to TRBJ2-1; D is uncertain. The CDR3 contains 12 residues. V was cut by 1 base and J by 9 bases, with 7 bases left in between. Germline V gene sequence: CDR1 SGHAT, CDR2 FQNNGV.